This record looks at one T cell receptor (beta chain) sequence and its context. Its antigen target is currently unknown. It has no much larger one-base neighbor in the sample; base qualities were not kept. Library method: PCR. This sample was sequenced with an Illumina HiSeq 2500. Molecular barcoding was employed in the preparation of TCR libraries, with unique molecular identifiers being used to normalize TCRbeta repertoire quantification. TCRdb reprocessing: public reads trimmed at Q25 with fastp, clones called with MiXCR, in-frame beta chains kept. A single entry per CDR3 protein holds the most common genes and DNA from its merged rows. Present in this sample are approximately 85,000 distinct CDR3 sequences, 15% to 18% of which were seen just once. The ten largest account for about 18% of the sample. The data were taken from a study of T-cell reconstitution after alpha-beta-depleted transplantation in children (dated by TCRdb to 2016 to 2017). Broadly, across the study: Using TCR repertoire profiling, the study followed T-cell immune reconstitution in a quantitative way in children after TCRalphabeta/CD19-depleted allogeneic hematopoietic cell transplantation.

Results the study describes overall, beyond this receptor: In some patients, the high TCRbeta diversity seen at day 60 was put down to recipient T cells and intrathymic progenitors that had survived conditioning. The frequencies of hyperexpanded clones fell over the following months, and after one year, T-cell counts and TCRbeta diversity were mostly attributed to newly produced T cells. The apparently early alphabetaT-cell count recovery about two months after transplant was reportedly dependent on only several hundred rapidly expanded clones derived from non-depleted graft cells.

Interpreted using the paper, the treatment or condition label stands for: allogeneic hematopoietic cell transplantation with graft depleted of TCRalphabeta T cells and CD19 B cells. The transplant recipients were children given TCRalphabeta/CD19-depleted allogeneic hematopoietic cell grafts. This material consisted of PBMCs, mostly from graft donor cells, taken 180 days after TCRalphabeta/CD19-depleted stem cell transplant. This receptor was identified in a male patient aged 2 to 10 who had a stem cell transplant for acute lymphoblastic leukemia, so the T cells may come from the graft donor.

The CDR3 has the sequence CSARGVAGGPGRQDTQYF. Here is the DNA: TGCAGTGCTAGAGGGGTAGCGGGGGGGCCTGGAAGGCAAGATACGCAGTATTTT. The V and J segments used are TRBV20-1 and TRBJ2-3; 11 middle bases align to TRBD2. CDR3 length: 18 amino acids, cysteine to phenylalanine. Here the CDR3 DNA is all that survives: 54 bases in frame from base 1. The germline V and J ends show losses of 1 base and 5 bases respectively, and no gene match explains 14 bases of the junction. In the germline V gene (reference sequence), CDR1 corresponds to DFQATT and CDR2 to SNEGSKA.